Below, one T cell receptor (beta chain) is given with its context. Its antigen remains unidentified. This specimen belongs to a study of CD8 T cells in ankylosing spondylitis. The germline CDR1 and CDR2 sequences are SGHTA and FQGNSA. V dropped 8 bases and J dropped 5; count of bases not matched to a gene: 10. There are 14 residues in the CDR3. The authors made TCR beta libraries by quantitative 5'-RACE with molecular barcodes. In TCRdb, the 5' RACE reads were re-called with MiXCR into one record per CDR3 protein. This sample has 200,000 to 250,000 distinct CDR3 sequences, with roughly a tenth found just once. General study findings and limits: Significant enrichment of disease-linked clones was reported in matched ankylosing spondylitis synovial fluid.

The sequencing input was blood, either unsorted or a sorted T cell fraction (not recorded which). The clonotype was recovered from a male donor with ankylosing spondylitis or in good health (not recorded which). V gene TRBV7-2 combines with J gene TRBJ2-3, with TRBD1 identical over 7 bases. The CDR3 loop reads CASRLRGGIDTQYF. CDR3 sequence (DNA): TGTGCCAGCCGCCTTCGAGGGGGCATAGATACGCAGTATTTT. The whole variable domain, filled in from reference TRBV7-2 and TRBJ2-3, reads GAGVSQSPSNKVTEKGKDVELRCDPISGHTALYWYRQSLGQGLEFLIYFQGNSAPDKSGLPSDRFSAERTGGSVSTLTIQRTQQEDSAVYLCASRLRGGIDTQYFGPGTRLTVL.